This is a list of T cell receptor beta chains from one sample in a study of response to subunit inactivated influenza vaccine. MiXCR, run by TCRdb on the RT-PCR reads, gives a single entry per CDR3 protein. This table has hundreds of thousands of distinct CDR3 sequences, about 8% appearing once. The source material was PBMCs from blood, sampled less than 30 months after vaccination. All receptors come from a man between 50 and 69 years old who received an inactivated influenza vaccine. Both conserved end residues are part of each CDR3. The D gene is left open where the match is weak. Not every row has a clone size; where given, it reads once, few, many or a size class.

.	TRBV3-1	TRBJ2-1	TRBD1	TGTGCCAGCTGCCAGGAATTCCCCGGGACAGGGGTGGTTAATGAGCAGTTCTTC	CASCQEFPGTGVVNEQFF
once	TRBV4-3	TRBJ2-7	.	TGCGCCAGCAGCCAACAGGGGGGGGGTTACGAGCAGTACTTC	CASSQQGGGYEQYF
many	TRBV7-2	TRBJ1-2	.	TGTGCCAGCAGCTTACGCCAGGGTGGGGGGGACTATGGCTACACCTTC	CASSLRQGGGDYGYTF
few	TRBV7-9	TRBJ1-3	.	TGTGCCAGCAGCTCGACAAGCAGAGGGGACACCATATATTTT	CASSSTSRGDTIYF
many	TRBV20-1	TRBJ2-1	TRBD2	TGCAGTGCTAGAGAGATGGGAGGACTAGCGGGGCCTAATGAGCAGTTCTTC	CSAREMGGLAGPNEQFF
.	TRBV20-1	TRBJ2-2	.	TGCAGTGCTAGAGATCAGAGGGGGAACGCGAACACCGGGGAGCTGTTTTTT	CSARDQRGNANTGELFF
few	TRBV4-2	TRBJ1-1	.	TGTGCCAGCAGCCCGGCCTTCCAGGGATACATGAACACTGAAGCTTTCTTT	CASSPAFQGYMNTEAFF
.	TRBV28	TRBJ1-1	TRBD1	TGTGCCTCCCGGGGGGGACAGCCGAACACTGAAGCTTTCTTT	CASRGGQPNTEAFF
.	TRBV6-1	TRBJ2-5	TRBD1	TGTGCCAGCAATAAGGGACAGATCCAAGAGACCCAGTACTTC	CASNKGQIQETQYF
many	TRBV6-2/TRBV6-3	TRBJ1-5	.	TGTGCCAGCAGTGACGCTTTTAATCAGCCCCAGCATTTT	CASSDAFNQPQHF
many	TRBV12-3/TRBV12-4	TRBJ1-1	.	TGTGCCAGCAGCCTGGTCGAAGCTTTCTTT	CASSLVEAFF
.	TRBV2	TRBJ2-1	.	TGTGCCAGCAGGAGTACGGGGCTCAACTCCTACAATGAGCAGTTCTTC	CASRSTGLNSYNEQFF
.	TRBV20-1	TRBJ1-3	TRBD1	TGCAGTGCTAGAGTCTCGGCAGGGGGCCGCCCTGGAAACACCATATATTTT	CSARVSAGGRPGNTIYF
few	TRBV3-1	TRBJ1-1	.	TGTGCCAGCAGCCACTGGCAGAAGAACACTGAAGCTTTCTTT	CASSHWQKNTEAFF
.	TRBV29-1	TRBJ2-7	.	TGCAGCGTTGTGACAGTCTCCTACGAGCAGTACTTC	CSVVTVSYEQYF
.	TRBV10-3	TRBJ1-2	TRBD1	TGTGCCATCAGTGAAACAGGGGGCCTTAGAGATGGCTACACCTTC	CAISETGGLRDGYTF
few	TRBV29-1	TRBJ2-1	.	TGCAGCGTTGGTCGGGGCTATGAGCAGTTCTTC	CSVGRGYEQFF
.	TRBV20-1	TRBJ2-7	.	TGCAGTGCACCCCGCCCGAGCTCCTACGAGCAGTACTTC	CSAPRPSSYEQYF
many	TRBV6-2/TRBV6-3	TRBJ1-2	.	TGTGCCAGCAATACCGGTCGGGGCGGCTACACCTTC	CASNTGRGGYTF
many	TRBV15	TRBJ2-5	TRBD2	TGTGCCACCAGTGGGAGGGGAGGATCGGAGACCCAGTACTTC	CATSGRGGSETQYF
.	TRBV20-1	TRBJ1-1	TRBD1	TGCAGTGCTAGAGGCCTGCGACAGGGGTCGAGCACTGAAGCTTTCTTT	CSARGLRQGSSTEAFF
.	TRBV11-2	TRBJ2-7	TRBD2	TGTGCCAGCTCGGGGACTAGCGGGAGGAACTCCTACGAGCAGTACTTC	CASSGTSGRNSYEQYF
many	TRBV20-1	TRBJ2-4	TRBD2	TGCAGTGCTAGAGATATACTAGCGGTAAACATTCAGTACTTC	CSARDILAVNIQYF
many	TRBV20-1	TRBJ2-5	TRBD2	TGCAGTGGGATTGAGGCGGGGGGGGAGACCCAGTACTTC	CSGIEAGGETQYF
few	TRBV19	TRBJ2-1	TRBD2	TGTGCCAGTAGTGAGCGGGGAGTACATGAGCAGTTCTTC	CASSERGVHEQFF
few	TRBV5-1	TRBJ1-2	.	TGCGCCAGCAGCTTCTCCGGGACAACTAACTATGGCTACACCTTC	CASSFSGTTNYGYTF
few	TRBV6-5	TRBJ2-7	.	TGTGCCAGCAGTCCTCGACAGACCTACGAGCAGTACTTC	CASSPRQTYEQYF
many	TRBV6-1	TRBJ1-3	.	TGTGCCAGCAGACGACAGGCTTACTCTGGAAACACCATATATTTT	CASRRQAYSGNTIYF
many	TRBV29-1	TRBJ2-1	TRBD1	TGCAGCGCCCAGGTCGGGACAGGGACCTACAATGAGCAGTTCTTC	CSAQVGTGTYNEQFF
few	TRBV7-2	TRBJ2-7	.	TGTGCCAGCAGCGGTAGGGGGAGAACCTACGAGCAGTACTTC	CASSGRGRTYEQYF
.	TRBV2	TRBJ2-5	.	TGTGCCAGCGACAAAACGGGACACTTCTACCAAGAGACCCAGTACTTC	CASDKTGHFYQETQYF
.	TRBV5-8	TRBJ2-1	.	TGTGCCAGCAGCTTTTCGCTGCGCTCCTACAATGAGCAGTTCTTC	CASSFSLRSYNEQFF
.	TRBV15	TRBJ2-3	TRBD2	TGTGCCACCAGCACCCGGACTAGCGGCACAGATACGCAGTATTTT	CATSTRTSGTDTQYF
few	TRBV20-1	TRBJ1-1	TRBD1	TGCAGTGCTATTGGACAGGGGAATCCCACTGAAGCTTTCTTT	CSAIGQGNPTEAFF
few	TRBV15	TRBJ1-5	.	TGTGCCACCAGCTCAGGGGAGGAGCATCAGCCCCAGCATTTT	CATSSGEEHQPQHF
.	TRBV20-1	TRBJ2-1	.	TGCAGTGCTAGGGCACTAGGCACGAATGAGCAGTTCTTC	CSARALGTNEQFF
.	TRBV20-1	TRBJ2-2	TRBD2	TGCAGTGCTAGAGATGGGACTAGCGCCGGGGAGCTGTTTTTT	CSARDGTSAGELFF
.	TRBV7-9	TRBJ1-1	.	TGTGTGGGGCGGGGGGTCGACACTGAAGCTTTCTTT	CVGRGVDTEAFF
.	TRBV2	TRBJ2-7	.	TGTGCCAGCAGTGGTATAAGGGGGAGTCGCGAGCAGTACTTC	CASSGIRGSREQYF
.	TRBV20-1	TRBJ2-1	TRBD2	TGCAGTGCCACGGGCCCTGGGCGGGGGTACAATGAGCAGTTCTTC	CSATGPGRGYNEQFF
.	TRBV25-1	TRBJ2-7	.	TGTGCCAGCAGTGATCTTGGCCTCTACGAGCAGTACTTC	CASSDLGLYEQYF
.	TRBV4-1	TRBJ2-3	.	TGCGCCAGCAGCCAAGATTTCGGGACCACAGATACGCAGTATTTT	CASSQDFGTTDTQYF
few	TRBV2	TRBJ2-7	.	TGTGCCAGCAGTGTGGCCGGTTATAGCTCCTACGAGCAGTACTTC	CASSVAGYSSYEQYF
many	TRBV12-3/TRBV12-4	TRBJ2-5	TRBD1	TGTGCCAGCAGTCCTCCGGGACAGGGTGCGGAGACCCAGTACTTC	CASSPPGQGAETQYF
few	TRBV6-1	TRBJ1-5	.	TGTGCCAGCAGTCTTCCCGGCGGGGCAATTAGCAATCAGCCCCAGCATTTT	CASSLPGGAISNQPQHF
few	TRBV5-5	TRBJ1-5	TRBD1	TGTGCCAGCAGCGGGACAGGGGGCAAGGAGCCCCAGCATTTT	CASSGTGGKEPQHF
few	TRBV12-3/TRBV12-4	TRBJ1-2	TRBD1	TGTGCCAGCAGTATCACCTTACAGGGGAACTATGGCTACACCTTC	CASSITLQGNYGYTF